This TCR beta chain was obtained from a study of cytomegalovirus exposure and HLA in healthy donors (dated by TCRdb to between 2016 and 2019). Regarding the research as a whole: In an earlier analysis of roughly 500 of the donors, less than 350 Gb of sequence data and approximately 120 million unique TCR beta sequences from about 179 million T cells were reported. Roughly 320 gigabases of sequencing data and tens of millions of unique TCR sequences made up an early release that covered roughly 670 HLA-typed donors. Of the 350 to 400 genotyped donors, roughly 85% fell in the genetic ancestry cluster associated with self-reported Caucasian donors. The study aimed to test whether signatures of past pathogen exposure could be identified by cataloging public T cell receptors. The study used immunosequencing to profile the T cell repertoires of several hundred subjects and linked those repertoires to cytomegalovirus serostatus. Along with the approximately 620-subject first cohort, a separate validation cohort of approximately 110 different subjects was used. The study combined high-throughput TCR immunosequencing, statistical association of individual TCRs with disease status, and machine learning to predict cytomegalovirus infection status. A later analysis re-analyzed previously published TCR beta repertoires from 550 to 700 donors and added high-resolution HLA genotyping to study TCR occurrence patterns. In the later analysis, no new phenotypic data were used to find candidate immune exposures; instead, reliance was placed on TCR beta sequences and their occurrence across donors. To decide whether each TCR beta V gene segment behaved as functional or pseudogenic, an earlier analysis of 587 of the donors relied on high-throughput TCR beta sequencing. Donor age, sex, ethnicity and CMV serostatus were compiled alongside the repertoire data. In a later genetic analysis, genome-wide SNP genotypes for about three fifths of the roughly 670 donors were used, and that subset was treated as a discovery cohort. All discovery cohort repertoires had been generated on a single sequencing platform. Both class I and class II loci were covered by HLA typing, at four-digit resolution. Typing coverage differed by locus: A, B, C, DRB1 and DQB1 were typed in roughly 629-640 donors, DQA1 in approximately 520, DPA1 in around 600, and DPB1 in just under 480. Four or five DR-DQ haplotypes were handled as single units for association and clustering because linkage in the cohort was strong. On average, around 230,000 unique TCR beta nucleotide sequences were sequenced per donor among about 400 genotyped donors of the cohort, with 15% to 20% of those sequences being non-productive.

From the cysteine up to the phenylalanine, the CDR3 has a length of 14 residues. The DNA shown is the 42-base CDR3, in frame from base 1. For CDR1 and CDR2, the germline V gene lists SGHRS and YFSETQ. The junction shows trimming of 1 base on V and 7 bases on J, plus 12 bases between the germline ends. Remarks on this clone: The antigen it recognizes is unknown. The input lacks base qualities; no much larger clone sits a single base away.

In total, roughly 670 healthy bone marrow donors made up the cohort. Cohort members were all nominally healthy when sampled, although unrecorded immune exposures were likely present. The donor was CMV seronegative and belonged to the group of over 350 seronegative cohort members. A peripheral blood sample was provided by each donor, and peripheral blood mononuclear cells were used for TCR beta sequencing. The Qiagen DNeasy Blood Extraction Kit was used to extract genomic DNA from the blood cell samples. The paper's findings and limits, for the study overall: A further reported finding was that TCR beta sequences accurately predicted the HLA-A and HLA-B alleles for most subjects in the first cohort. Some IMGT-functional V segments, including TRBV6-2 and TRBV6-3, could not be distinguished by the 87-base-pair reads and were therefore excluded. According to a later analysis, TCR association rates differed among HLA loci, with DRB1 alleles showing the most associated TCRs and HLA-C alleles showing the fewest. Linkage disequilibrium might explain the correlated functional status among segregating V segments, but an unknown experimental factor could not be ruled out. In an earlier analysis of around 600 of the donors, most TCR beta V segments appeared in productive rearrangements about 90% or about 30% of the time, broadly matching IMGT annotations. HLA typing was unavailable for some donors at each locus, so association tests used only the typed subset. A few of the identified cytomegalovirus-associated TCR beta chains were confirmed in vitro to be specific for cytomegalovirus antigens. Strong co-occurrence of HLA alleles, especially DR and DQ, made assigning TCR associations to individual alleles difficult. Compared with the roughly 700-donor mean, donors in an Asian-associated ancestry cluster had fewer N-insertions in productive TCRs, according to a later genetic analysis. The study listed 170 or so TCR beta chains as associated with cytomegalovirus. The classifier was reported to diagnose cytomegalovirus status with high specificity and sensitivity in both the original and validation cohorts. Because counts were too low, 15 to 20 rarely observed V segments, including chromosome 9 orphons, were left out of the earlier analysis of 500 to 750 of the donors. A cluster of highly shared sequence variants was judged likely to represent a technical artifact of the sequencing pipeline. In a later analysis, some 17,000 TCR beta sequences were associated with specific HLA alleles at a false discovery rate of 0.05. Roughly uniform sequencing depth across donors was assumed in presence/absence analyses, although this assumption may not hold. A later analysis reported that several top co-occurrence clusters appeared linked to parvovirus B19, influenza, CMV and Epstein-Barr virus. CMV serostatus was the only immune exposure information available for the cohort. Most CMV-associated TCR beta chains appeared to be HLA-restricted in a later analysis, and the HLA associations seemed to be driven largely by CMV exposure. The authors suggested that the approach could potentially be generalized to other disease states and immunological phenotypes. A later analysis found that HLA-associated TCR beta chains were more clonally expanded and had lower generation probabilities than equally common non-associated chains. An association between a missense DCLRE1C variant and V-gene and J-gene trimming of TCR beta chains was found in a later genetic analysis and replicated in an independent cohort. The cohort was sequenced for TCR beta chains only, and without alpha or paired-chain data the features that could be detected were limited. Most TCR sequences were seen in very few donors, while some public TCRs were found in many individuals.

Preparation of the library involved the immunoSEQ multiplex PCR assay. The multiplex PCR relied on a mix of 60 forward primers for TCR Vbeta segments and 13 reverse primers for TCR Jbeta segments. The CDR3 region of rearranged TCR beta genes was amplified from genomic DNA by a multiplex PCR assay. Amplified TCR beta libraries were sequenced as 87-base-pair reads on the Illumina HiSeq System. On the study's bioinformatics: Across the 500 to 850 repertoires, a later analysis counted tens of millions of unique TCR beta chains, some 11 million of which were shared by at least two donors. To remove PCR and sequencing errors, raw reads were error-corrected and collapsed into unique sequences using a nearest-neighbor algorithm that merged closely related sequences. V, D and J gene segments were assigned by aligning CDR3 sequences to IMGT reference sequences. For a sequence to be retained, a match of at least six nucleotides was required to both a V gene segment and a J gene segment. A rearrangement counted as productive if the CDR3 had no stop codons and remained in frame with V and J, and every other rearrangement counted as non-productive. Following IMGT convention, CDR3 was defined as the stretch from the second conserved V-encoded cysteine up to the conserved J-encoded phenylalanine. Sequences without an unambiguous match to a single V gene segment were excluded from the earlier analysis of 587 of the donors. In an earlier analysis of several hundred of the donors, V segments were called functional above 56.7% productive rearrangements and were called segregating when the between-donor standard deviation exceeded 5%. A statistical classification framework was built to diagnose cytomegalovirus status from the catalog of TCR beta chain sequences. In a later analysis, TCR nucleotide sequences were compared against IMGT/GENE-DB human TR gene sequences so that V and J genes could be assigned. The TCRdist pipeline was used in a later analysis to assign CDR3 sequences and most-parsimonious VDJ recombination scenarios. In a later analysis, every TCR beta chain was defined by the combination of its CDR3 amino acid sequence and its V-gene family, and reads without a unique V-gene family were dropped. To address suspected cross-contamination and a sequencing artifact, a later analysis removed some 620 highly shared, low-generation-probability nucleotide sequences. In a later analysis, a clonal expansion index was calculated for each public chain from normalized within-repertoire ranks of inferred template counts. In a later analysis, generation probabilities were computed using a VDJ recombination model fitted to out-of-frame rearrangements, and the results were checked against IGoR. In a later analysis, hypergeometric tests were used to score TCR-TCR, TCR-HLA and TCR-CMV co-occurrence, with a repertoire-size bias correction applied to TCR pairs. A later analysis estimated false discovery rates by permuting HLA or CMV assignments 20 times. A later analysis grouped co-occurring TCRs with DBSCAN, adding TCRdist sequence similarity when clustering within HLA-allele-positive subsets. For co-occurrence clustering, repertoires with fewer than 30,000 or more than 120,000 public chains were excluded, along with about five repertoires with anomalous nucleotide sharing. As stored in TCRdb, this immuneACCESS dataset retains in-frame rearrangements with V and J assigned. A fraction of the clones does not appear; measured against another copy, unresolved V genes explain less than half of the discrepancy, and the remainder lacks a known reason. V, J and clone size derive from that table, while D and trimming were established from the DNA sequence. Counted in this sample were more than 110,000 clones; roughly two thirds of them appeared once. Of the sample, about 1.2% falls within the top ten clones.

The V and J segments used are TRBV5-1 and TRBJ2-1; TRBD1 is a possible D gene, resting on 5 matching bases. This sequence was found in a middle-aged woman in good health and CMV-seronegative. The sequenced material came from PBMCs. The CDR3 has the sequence CASSLSQGWNEQFF. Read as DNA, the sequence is TGCGCCAGCAGCTTGTCGCAGGGTTGGAATGAGCAGTTCTTC. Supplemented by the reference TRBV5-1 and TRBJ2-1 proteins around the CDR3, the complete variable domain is KAGVTQTPRYLIKTRGQQVTLSCSPISGHRSVSWYQQTPGQGLQFLFEYFSETQRNKGNFPGRFSGRQFSNSRSEMNVSTLELGDSALYLCASSLSQGWNEQFFGPGTRLTVL.